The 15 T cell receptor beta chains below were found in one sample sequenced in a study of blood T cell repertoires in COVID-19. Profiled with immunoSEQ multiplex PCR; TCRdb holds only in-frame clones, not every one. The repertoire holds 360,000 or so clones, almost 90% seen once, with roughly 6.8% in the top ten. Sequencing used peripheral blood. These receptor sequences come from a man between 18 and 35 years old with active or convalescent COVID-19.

The CDR3 region has the DNA TGTGCCAGCAGCCTCCTAGGGAAGCGGGGAGGCACAGATACGCAGTATTTT. Protein sequence: CASSLLGKRGGTDTQYF. The V and J genes are TRBV28 and TRBJ2-3, with TRBD2 identical over 7 bases. Germline V lookup: CDR1 MDHEN, CDR2 SYDVKM. Losses at the gene ends were 6 bases for V and 1 base for J; bases not matched to a gene: 13. The CDR3 sequence is 17 residues long.

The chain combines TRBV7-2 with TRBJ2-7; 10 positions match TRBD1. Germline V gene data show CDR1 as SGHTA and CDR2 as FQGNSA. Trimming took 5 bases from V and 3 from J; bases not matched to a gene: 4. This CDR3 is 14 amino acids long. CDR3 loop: CASSLRTGGYEQYF. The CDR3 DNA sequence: TGTGCCAGCAGCCTACGGACAGGGGGCTACGAGCAGTACTTC.

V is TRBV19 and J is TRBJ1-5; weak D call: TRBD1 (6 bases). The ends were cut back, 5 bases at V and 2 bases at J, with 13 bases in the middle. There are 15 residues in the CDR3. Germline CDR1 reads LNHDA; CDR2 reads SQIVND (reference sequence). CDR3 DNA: TGTGCCAGTAGTGGCCCCGGGACACGCAATCAGCCCCAGCATTTT. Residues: CASSGPGTRNQPQHF.

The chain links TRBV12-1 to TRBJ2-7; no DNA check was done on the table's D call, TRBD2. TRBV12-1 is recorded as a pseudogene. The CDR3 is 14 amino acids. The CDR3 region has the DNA TGTGCCAGCAGCCCAGAAGCGGGTTCCTACGAGCAGTACTTC. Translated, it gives CASSPEAGSYEQYF.

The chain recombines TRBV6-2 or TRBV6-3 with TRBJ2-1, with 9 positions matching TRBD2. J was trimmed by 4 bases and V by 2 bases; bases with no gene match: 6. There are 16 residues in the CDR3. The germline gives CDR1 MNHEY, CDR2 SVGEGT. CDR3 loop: CASSYPTSGPYNEQFF. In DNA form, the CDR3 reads TGTGCCAGCAGTTACCCGACTAGCGGACCATACAATGAGCAGTTCTTC.

CDR3 DNA: TGTGCCAGCACTACTCCCCAGGGGGTGGCGAACACTGAAGCTTTCTTT. This sequence encodes CASTTPQGVANTEAFF. The rearrangement uses TRBV28 and TRBJ1-1, with TRBD1 matching over 7 bases. The length of the CDR3 is 16 residues. The germline V gene has CDR1 MDHEN and CDR2 SYDVKM. The trim removed 7 bases at V and 1 base at J, leaving 12 bases unmatched. The full variable domain, with the rest looked up from reference TRBV28 and TRBJ1-1, is DVKVTQSSRYLVKRTGEKVFLECVQDMDHENMFWYRQDPGLGLRLIYFSYDVKMKEKGDIPEGYSVSREKKERFSLILESASTNQTSMYLCASTTPQGVANTEAFFGQGTRLTVV.

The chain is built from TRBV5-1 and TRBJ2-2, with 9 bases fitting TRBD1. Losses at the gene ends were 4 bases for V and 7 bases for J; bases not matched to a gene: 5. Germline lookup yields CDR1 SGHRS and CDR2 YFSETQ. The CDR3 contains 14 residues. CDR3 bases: TGCGCCAGCAGCGCGACAGGGGGAGGCGGGGAGCTGTTTTTT. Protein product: CASSATGGGGELFF.

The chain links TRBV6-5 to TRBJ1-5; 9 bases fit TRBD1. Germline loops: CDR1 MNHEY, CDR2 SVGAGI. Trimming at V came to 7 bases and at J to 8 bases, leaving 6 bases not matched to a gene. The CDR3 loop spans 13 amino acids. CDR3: CASNETGGEPQHF. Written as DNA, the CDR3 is TGTGCCAGCAACGAGACAGGGGGTGAGCCCCAGCATTTT.

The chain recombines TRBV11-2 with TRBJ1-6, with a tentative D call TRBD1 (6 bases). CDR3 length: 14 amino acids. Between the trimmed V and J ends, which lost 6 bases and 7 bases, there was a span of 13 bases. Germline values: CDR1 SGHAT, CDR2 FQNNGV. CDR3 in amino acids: CASRLQGLNSPLHF. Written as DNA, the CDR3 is TGTGCCAGCAGACTCCAGGGGTTGAATTCACCCCTCCACTTT.

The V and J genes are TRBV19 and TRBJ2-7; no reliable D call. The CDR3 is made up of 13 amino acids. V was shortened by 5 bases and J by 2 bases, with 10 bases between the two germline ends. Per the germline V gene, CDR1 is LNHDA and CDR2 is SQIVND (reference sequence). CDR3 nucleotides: TGTGCCAGTAGTCTAACGAAGACCTACGAGCAGTACTTC. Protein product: CASSLTKTYEQYF. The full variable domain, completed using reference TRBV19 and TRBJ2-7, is DGGITQSPKYLFRKEGQNVTLSCEQNLNHDAMYWYRQDPGQGLRLIYYSQIVNDFQKGDIAEGYSVSREKKESFPLTVTSAQKNPTAFYLCASSLTKTYEQYFGPGTRLTVT.

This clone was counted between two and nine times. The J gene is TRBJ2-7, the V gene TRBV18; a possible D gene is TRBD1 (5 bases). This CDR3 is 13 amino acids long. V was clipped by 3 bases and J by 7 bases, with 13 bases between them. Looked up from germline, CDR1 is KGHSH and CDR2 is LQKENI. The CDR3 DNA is TGTGCCAGCTCACCCCGTACAGGCCAGGAGCAGTACTTC. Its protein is CASSPRTGQEQYF.

Here the CDR3 DNA reads TGTGCCAGCAGCCCCACTGTAGAGGTCAGGAGGACGCAGTATTTT. It codes for CASSPTVEVRRTQYF. This chain connects TRBV7-2 to TRBJ2-3; a weak D match, TRBD2 (5 bases). Deletions cut 5 bases from V and 9 bases from J, with 21 bases between. Germline-derived CDR1 and CDR2 are SGHTA and FQGNSA. The CDR3 consists of 15 residues.

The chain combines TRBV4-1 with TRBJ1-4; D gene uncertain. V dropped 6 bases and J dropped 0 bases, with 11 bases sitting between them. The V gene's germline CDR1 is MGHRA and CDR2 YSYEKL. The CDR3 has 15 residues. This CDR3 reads CASSLRGSTNEKLFF. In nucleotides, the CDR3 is TGCGCCAGCAGTCTTCGGGGATCAACTAATGAAAAACTGTTTTTT.

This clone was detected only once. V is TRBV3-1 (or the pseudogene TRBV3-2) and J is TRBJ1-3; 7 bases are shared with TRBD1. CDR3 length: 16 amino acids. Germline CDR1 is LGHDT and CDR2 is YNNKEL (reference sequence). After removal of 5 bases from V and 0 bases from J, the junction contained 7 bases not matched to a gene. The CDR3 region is CASSERQGFSGNTIYF. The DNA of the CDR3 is TGTGCCAGCAGCGAAAGACAGGGTTTCTCTGGAAACACCATATATTTT.

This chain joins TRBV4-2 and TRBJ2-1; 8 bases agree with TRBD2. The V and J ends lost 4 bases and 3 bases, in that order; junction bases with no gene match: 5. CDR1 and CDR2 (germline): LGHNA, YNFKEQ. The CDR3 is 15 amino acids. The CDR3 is CASSPSGGFYNEQFF. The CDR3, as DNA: TGTGCCAGCAGCCCCTCGGGAGGGTTCTACAATGAGCAGTTCTTC.